What follows describes a single T cell receptor beta chain. The antigen is undetermined. This same CDR3 is encoded by further DNA sequences in the sample. Researchers partitioned CD4+ cells into CD45RA+ naive and CD45RA-negative memory subsets. The sample comes from a study of shared clonotypes between healthy human individuals. V lost 5 bases to trimming and J lost 5 bases, with 9 bases between them. Germline CDR1 reads SGHTA; CDR2 reads FQGNSA. The CDR3 has 12 amino acids. Study-level results: Roughly 5% of naive CD4 clonotypes were common to several donors.

Here immunoSEQ multiplex PCR was the method, and the copy in TCRdb shows in-frame clones only, minus some. The table lists around 2.5 million clones, 80% to 95% of them singletons. Sequenced sample: naive CD4+ T cells from PBMCs. The subset is: CD45RA+ positively selected. This sequence was found in a young man in good health. Some clones in this sample may be carry-over from other donors' samples. The V and J genes are TRBV7-2 and TRBJ1-2; D unresolved. CDR3 bases: TGTGCCAGCAGCCTTGGGCCGTATGGCTACACCTTC. Protein: CASSLGPYGYTF.